The 10 T cell receptor beta chains given below trace back to one sample, sequenced in a study of T cell repertoires in cytomegalovirus infection. Via MiXCR, TCRdb re-called the reads, giving one row per CDR3 protein. Of hundreds of thousands of distinct CDR3 sequences listed, 20% to 25% are singletons. The sample comprised CD8+ T cells from PBMCs. The receptors here all came from a human donor in good health (CMV status not recorded). Some clones in this sample may be carry-over from other donors' samples.

This clonotype was counted many times. The V and J genes are TRBV7-2 and TRBJ2-3; D is possibly TRBD1 (5 bases). CDR3 length: 15 residues. V lost 1 base and J 1 base, leaving 9 bases between the germline ends. The germline V gene encodes CDR1 SGHTA and CDR2 FQGNSA. CDR3 bases: TGTGCCAGCAGCTTAGGGCAGGGTGGCACAGATACGCAGTATTTT. Protein product: CASSLGQGGTDTQYF. The full variable domain, with the rest looked up from reference TRBV7-2 and TRBJ2-3, is GAGVSQSPSNKVTEKGKDVELRCDPISGHTALYWYRQSLGQGLEFLIYFQGNSAPDKSGLPSDRFSAERTGGSVSTLTIQRTQQEDSAVYLCASSLGQGGTDTQYFGPGTRLTVL.

DNA of the CDR3: TGTGCCAGCAGCTTGCGGGGGGCATACTCGCAAGAGACCCAGTACTTC. It codes for CASSLRGAYSQETQYF. This rearrangement joins TRBV5-4 to TRBJ2-5; D is perhaps TRBD2 (7 bases). The germline CDR1 and CDR2 sequences are SGHNT and YYREEE (reference sequence). There are 16 residues in the CDR3. V was trimmed by 1 base and J by 2 bases, leaving 15 bases between them.

V and J are TRBV28 and TRBJ2-7; D unclear. This CDR3 spans 12 amino acids. Germline CDR1 is MDHEN and CDR2 is SYDVKM. Trimming took 3 bases from V and 5 from J, leaving 8 bases between them. The CDR3 loop reads CASSFGEDEQYV. The DNA for the CDR3 is TGTGCCAGCAGTTTTGGGGAAGACGAGCAGTACGTC.

The table lists this clonotype with many counts. The V gene is TRBV12-3 or TRBV12-4, the J gene TRBJ2-7, with D possibly called TRBD1 or TRBD2 (5 bases each). V was pared by 5 bases and J by 7 bases, with 12 bases between. The CDR3 is made up of 12 amino acids. The CDR3 sequence is CASSQGPGEQYV. The CDR3 DNA is TGTGCCAGCAGTCAGGGCCCGGGGGAGCAGTACGTC.

This clonotype showed up many times. The chain links TRBV28 to TRBJ2-4; maybe TRBD2 (5 bases). Germline V gene sequence: CDR1 MDHEN, CDR2 SYDVKM. Trimming left V 7 bases short and J 0 bases short, with 16 bases between. The length of the CDR3 is 16 residues. The CDR3 nucleotides read TGTGCCAGCATCCCGCGGGCCGGGTTAGCCAAAAACATTCAGTACTTC. This encodes CASIPRAGLAKNIQYF. The entire variable domain, with the rest obtained from reference TRBV28 and TRBJ2-4, is as follows: DVKVTQSSRYLVKRTGEKVFLECVQDMDHENMFWYRQDPGLGLRLIYFSYDVKMKEKGDIPEGYSVSREKKERFSLILESASTNQTSMYLCASIPRAGLAKNIQYFGAGTRLSVL.

The chain is built from TRBV12-5 and TRBJ2-1; D not certain. CDR3 length: 16 amino acids. Germline values: CDR1 LGHNT, CDR2 FRNRAP. V was pared by 7 bases and J by 1 base, with 17 bases between. The CDR3 sequence: CASALYIEKSYNEQFF. The CDR3 nucleotides read TGTGCTAGTGCCTTGTACATCGAGAAATCCTACAATGAGCAGTTCTTC.

This clonotype was detected many times. The CDR3 region is CASSLTAGPHQPQHF. CDR3 in DNA: TGTGCCAGCAGCTTAACGGCAGGGCCTCATCAGCCCCAGCATTTT. J is TRBJ1-5 and V is TRBV7-8, with D possibly TRBD1 on 5 matching bases. The germline CDR1 and CDR2 sequences are SGHVS and FQNEAQ. The CDR3 covers 15 residues. Trimming took 2 bases from V and 5 from J, leaving 13 bases between them.

The V gene is TRBV12-3 or TRBV12-4, the J gene TRBJ2-4, with a tentative D call TRBD2 (5 bases). The CDR3 contains 15 residues. Trimming removed 3 bases at V and 2 bases at J, with 11 bases between. CDR3 amino acids: CASSFAEGSKNIQYF. The CDR3 bases are TGTGCCAGCAGTTTTGCAGAGGGTTCCAAAAACATTCAGTACTTC.

This clonotype was detected a few times. The V gene is TRBV6-2 or TRBV6-3, the J gene TRBJ1-1; D might be TRBD1 (5 bases). Trimming shortened V by 0 bases and J by 1 base, and 12 bases separated the two germline ends. Germline CDR1 reads MNHEY; CDR2 reads SVGEGT. CDR3 size: 16 residues. CDR3 nucleotide sequence: TGTGCCAGCAGTTACTCCATAGGTCAGGGGAACACTGAAGCTTTCTTT. Its protein product is CASSYSIGQGNTEAFF.

This clonotype was observed many times. The chain carries TRBV7-6 and TRBJ2-1; 8 nucleotides agree with TRBD2. The CDR3 loop spans 14 amino acids. Germline assignment: CDR1 SGHVS and CDR2 FNYEAQ. V was pared by 6 bases and J by 10 bases, with 11 bases of the junction left unmatched. The CDR3 sequence: CASRPSGGLGEQFF. The CDR3 DNA reads as TGTGCCAGCAGGCCTTCGGGGGGGCTGGGGGAGCAGTTCTTC.